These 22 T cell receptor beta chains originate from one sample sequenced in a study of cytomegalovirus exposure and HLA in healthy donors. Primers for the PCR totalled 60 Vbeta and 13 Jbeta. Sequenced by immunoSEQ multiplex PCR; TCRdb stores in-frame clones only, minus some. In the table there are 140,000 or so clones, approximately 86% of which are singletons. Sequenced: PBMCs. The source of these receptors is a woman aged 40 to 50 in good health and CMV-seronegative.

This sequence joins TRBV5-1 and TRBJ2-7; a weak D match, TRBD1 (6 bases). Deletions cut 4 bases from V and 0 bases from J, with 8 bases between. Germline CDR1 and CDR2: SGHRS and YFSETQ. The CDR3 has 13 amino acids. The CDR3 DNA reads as TGCGCCAGCAGCCAGGGGCCCTCCTACGAGCAGTACTTC. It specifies CASSQGPSYEQYF.

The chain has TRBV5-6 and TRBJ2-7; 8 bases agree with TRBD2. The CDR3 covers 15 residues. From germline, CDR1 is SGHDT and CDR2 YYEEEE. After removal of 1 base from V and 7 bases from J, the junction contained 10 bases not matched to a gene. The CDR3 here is CASSLIAGGVGEQYF. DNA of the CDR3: TGTGCCAGCAGCTTGATTGCGGGAGGAGTTGGAGAGCAGTACTTC. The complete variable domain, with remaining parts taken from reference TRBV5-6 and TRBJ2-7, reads DAGVTQSPTHLIKTRGQQVTLRCSPKSGHDTVSWYQQALGQGPQFIFQYYEEEERQRGNFPDRFSGHQFPNYSSELNVNALLLGDSALYLCASSLIAGGVGEQYFGPGTRLTVT.

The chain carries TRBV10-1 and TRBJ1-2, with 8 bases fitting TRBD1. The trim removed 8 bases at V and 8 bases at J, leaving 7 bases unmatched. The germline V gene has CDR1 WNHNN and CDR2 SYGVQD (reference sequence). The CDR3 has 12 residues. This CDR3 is CASQGQGSGYTF. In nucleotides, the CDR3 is TGCGCCAGCCAAGGACAGGGATCAGGCTACACCTTC.

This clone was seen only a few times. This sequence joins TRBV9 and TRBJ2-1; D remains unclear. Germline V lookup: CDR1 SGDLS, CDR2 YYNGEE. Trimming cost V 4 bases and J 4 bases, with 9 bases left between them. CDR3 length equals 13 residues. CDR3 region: CASSISTYNEQFF. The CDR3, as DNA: TGTGCCAGCAGCATCTCAACTTACAATGAGCAGTTCTTC.

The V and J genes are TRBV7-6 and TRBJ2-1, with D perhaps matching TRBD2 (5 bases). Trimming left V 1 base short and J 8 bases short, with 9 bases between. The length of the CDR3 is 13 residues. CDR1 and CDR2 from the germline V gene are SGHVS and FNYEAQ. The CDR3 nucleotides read TGTGCCAGCAGCTTAGGCAGGCGGGATGAGCAGTTCTTC. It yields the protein CASSLGRRDEQFF.

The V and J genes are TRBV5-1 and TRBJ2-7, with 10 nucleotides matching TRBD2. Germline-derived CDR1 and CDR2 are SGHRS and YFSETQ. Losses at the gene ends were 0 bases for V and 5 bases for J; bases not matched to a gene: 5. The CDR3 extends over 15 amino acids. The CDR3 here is CASSLGGTSAHEQYF. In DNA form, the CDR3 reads TGCGCCAGCAGCTTGGGGGGGACTAGCGCGCACGAGCAGTACTTC. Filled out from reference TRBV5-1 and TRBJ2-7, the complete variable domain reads KAGVTQTPRYLIKTRGQQVTLSCSPISGHRSVSWYQQTPGQGLQFLFEYFSETQRNKGNFPGRFSGRQFSNSRSEMNVSTLELGDSALYLCASSLGGTSAHEQYFGPGTRLTVT.

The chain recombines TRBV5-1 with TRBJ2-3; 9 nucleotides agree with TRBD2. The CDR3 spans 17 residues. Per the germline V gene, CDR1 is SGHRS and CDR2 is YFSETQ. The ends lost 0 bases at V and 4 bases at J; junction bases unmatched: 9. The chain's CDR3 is CASSLDPREGIADTQYF. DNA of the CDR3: TGCGCCAGCAGCTTGGATCCGCGGGAGGGCATCGCAGATACGCAGTATTTT.

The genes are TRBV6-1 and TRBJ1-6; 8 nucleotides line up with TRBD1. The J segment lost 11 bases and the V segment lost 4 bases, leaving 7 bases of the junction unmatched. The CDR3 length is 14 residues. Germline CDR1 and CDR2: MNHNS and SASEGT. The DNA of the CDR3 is TGTGCCAGCAGTGCGGACAGGGCTGGAACACCCCTCCACTTT. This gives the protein CASSADRAGTPLHF.

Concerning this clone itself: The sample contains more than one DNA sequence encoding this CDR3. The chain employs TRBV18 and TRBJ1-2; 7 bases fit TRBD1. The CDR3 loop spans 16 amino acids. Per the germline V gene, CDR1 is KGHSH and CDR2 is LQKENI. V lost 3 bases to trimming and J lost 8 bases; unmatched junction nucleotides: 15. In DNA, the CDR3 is TGTGCCAGCTCACCTCCGGTCCCGACAGGGCCTTCCGGCTACACCTTC. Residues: CASSPPVPTGPSGYTF.

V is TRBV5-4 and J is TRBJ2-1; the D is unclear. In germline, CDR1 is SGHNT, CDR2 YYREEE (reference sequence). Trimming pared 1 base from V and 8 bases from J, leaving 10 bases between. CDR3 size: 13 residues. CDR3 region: CASSLQNRDEQFF. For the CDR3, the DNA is TGTGCCAGCAGCTTGCAGAATCGGGATGAGCAGTTCTTC.

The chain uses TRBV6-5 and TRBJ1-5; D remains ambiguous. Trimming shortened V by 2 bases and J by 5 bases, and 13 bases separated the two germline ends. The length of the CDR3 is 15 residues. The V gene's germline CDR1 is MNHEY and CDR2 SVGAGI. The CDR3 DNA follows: TGTGCCAGCAGTTACGCCCCGTACGGGGATCAGCCCCAGCATTTT. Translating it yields CASSYAPYGDQPQHF.

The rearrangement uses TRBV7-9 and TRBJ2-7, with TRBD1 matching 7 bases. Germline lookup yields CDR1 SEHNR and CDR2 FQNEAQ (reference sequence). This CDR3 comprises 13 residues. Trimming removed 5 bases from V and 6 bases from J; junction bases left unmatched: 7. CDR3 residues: CASSLGQLSEQYF. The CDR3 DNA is TGTGCCAGCAGCCTGGGACAGCTTAGCGAGCAGTACTTC.

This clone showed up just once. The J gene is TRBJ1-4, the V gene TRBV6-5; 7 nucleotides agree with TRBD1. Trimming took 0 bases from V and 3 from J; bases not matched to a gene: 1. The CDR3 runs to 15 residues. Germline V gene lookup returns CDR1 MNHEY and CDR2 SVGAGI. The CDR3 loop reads CASSYSGQSNEKLFF. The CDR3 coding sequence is TGTGCCAGCAGTTACTCGGGACAGTCTAATGAAAAACTGTTTTTT.

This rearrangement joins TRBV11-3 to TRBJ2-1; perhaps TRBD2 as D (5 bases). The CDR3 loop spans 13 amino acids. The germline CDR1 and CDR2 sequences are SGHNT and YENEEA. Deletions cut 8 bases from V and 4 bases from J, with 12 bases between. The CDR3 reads CASRRGQYNEQFF. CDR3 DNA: TGTGCCAGCCGCCGAGGGCAATACAATGAGCAGTTCTTC.

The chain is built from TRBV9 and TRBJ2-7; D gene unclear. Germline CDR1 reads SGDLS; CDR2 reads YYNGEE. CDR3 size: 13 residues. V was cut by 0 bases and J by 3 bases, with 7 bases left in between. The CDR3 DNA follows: TGTGCCAGCAGCGTAGCCCCAGGCTACGAGCAGTACTTC. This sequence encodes CASSVAPGYEQYF.

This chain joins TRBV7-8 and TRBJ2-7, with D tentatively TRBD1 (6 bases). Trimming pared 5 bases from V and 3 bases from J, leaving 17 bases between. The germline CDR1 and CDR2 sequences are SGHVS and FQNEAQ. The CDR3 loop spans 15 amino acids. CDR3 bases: TGTGCCAGCAGCCTACTCGTGACAGGAGACTACGAGCAGTACTTC. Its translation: CASSLLVTGDYEQYF.

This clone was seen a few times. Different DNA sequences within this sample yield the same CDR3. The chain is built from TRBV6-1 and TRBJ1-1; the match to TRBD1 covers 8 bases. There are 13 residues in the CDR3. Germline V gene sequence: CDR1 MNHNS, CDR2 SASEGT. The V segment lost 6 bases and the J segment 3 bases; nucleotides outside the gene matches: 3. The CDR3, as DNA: TGTGCCAGCAGGTTACAGGGGGACACTGAAGCTTTCTTT. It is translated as CASRLQGDTEAFF.

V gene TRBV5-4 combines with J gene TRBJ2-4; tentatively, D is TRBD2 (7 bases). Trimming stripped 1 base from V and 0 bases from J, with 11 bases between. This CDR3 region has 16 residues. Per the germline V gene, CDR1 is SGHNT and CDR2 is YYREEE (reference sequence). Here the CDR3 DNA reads TGTGCCAGCAGCTTGCGGGGGGCCCTAGCCAAAAACATTCAGTACTTC. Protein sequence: CASSLRGALAKNIQYF.

CDR3 region: CASRPPLAGGPYEQYF. CDR3 DNA: TGTGCCAGCAGACCTCCCCTAGCGGGAGGGCCTTACGAGCAGTACTTC. The V gene is TRBV28, the J gene TRBJ2-7; 12 positions agree with TRBD2. V was clipped by 6 bases and J by 4 bases; unmatched bases: 10. CDR1 MDHEN and CDR2 SYDVKM come from the germline V gene. The CDR3 contains 16 residues.

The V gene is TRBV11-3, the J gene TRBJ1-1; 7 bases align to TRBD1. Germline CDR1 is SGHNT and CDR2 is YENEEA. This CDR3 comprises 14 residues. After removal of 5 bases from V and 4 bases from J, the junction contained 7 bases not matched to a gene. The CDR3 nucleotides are TGTGCCAGCAGCCGGGGCCAGGGGGGCACTGAAGCTTTCTTT. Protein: CASSRGQGGTEAFF.

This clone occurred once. The CDR3 DNA reads as TGTGCCAGCAGTTACGGTACTAGCGGGAGGTCCGGGGAGCTGTTTTTT. Protein: CASSYGTSGRSGELFF. The gene calls are TRBV6-5 and TRBJ2-2; 12 nucleotides line up with TRBD2. J lost 6 bases, V lost 2 bases, and 4 bases had no gene match. The V gene's germline CDR1 is MNHEY and CDR2 SVGAGI. The CDR3 is 16 amino acids.

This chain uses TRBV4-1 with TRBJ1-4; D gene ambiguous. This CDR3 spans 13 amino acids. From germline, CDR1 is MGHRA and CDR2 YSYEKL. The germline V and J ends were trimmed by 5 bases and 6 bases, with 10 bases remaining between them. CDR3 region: CASSKRGDEKLFF. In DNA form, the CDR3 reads TGCGCCAGCAGCAAACGCGGAGATGAAAAACTGTTTTTT.